The 30 T cell receptor beta chains listed next were all sequenced from one sample in a study of blood T cell repertoires in COVID-19. The data were produced by immunoSEQ multiplex PCR, yet TCRdb's version contains in-frame clones alone and is incomplete. The sample includes roughly 700,000 clones, 90% of them seen just once. The sequenced sample consisted of peripheral blood. These receptors all come from a woman younger than 35 with acute or convalescent COVID-19.

The rearrangement uses TRBV6-5 and TRBJ1-2, with D unresolved. Germline V lookup: CDR1 MNHEY, CDR2 SVGAGI. The CDR3 length is 15 residues. V was clipped by 5 bases and J by 4 bases, with 17 bases between them. The CDR3 here is CASSTIFGGAYGYTF. Written as DNA, the CDR3 is TGTGCCAGCAGTACTATCTTCGGCGGCGCCTATGGCTACACCTTC.

Regarding this clone: This specimen includes other DNA sequences encoding the same CDR3. This chain connects TRBV6-5 to TRBJ1-2; D possibly corresponds to TRBD1 (5 bases). CDR3 length equals 13 residues. V gave up 2 bases and J gave up 2 bases, with 6 bases separating them. The germline V gene has CDR1 MNHEY and CDR2 SVGAGI. The CDR3 sequence is CASSYGGNYGYTF. DNA for the CDR3: TGTGCCAGCAGTTACGGGGGGAACTATGGCTACACCTTC.

A note on this clone: In the same sample, other DNA sequences code for this CDR3. This chain uses TRBV5-5 with TRBJ1-3; TRBD1 is a possible D gene (6 bases). Germline V gene sequence: CDR1 SGHKS, CDR2 YYEKEE (reference sequence). V was pared by 0 bases and J by 4 bases, with 8 bases between. This CDR3 has 14 amino acids. CDR3 in DNA: TGTGCCAGCAGCTTGGCAGGGGCAGGAAACACCATATATTTT. Translation: CASSLAGAGNTIYF. The variable domain in full, completed from reference TRBV5-5 and TRBJ1-3, reads DAGVTQSPTHLIKTRGQQVTLRCSPISGHKSVSWYQQVLGQGPQFIFQYYEKEERGRGNFPDRFSARQFPNYSSELNVNALLLGDSALYLCASSLAGAGNTIYFGEGSWLTVV.

The chain employs TRBV2 and TRBJ1-2; D is undetermined. There are 13 residues in the CDR3. V lost 7 bases, J lost 3 bases, and 12 bases lay in between. Per germline, CDR1 SNHLY and CDR2 FYNNEI. The CDR3 spells CASNGRRYYGYTF. In DNA, the CDR3 is TGTGCCAGCAACGGCCGGAGGTACTATGGCTACACCTTC.

Concerning this clone itself: The same CDR3 arises from other DNA sequences in this sample as well. The rearrangement links TRBV18 to TRBJ2-1, with 8 bases matching TRBD1. There are 15 residues in the CDR3. Germline V lookup: CDR1 KGHSH, CDR2 LQKENI. With V trimmed by 0 bases and J by 4 bases, 2 bases remained unmatched. This CDR3 is CASSPPRQGYNEQFF. The CDR3 bases are TGTGCCAGCTCACCACCGAGACAGGGGTACAATGAGCAGTTCTTC.

This sequence joins TRBV3-1 (or the pseudogene TRBV3-2) and TRBJ1-6, with TRBD1 identical over 9 bases. J gave up 16 bases and V 4 bases, and 14 bases lay outside the gene matches. Per germline, CDR1 LGHDT and CDR2 YNNKEL (reference sequence). The CDR3 consists of 15 residues. In nucleotides, the CDR3 is TGTGCCAGCAGCCTAGGACCGGGACAGGGTGGCTCTCTCCACTTT. Its translation is CASSLGPGQGGSLHF.

This clone was observed a single time. The chain employs TRBV27 and TRBJ2-7; D possibly corresponds to TRBD1 (5 bases). Germline V gives CDR1 MNHEY, CDR2 SMNVEV (reference sequence). The CDR3 runs to 14 residues. The germline V and J ends were trimmed by 6 bases and 4 bases, with 16 bases remaining between them. The CDR3 reads CASSPLIGAYEQYF. The CDR3 coding sequence is TGTGCCAGCAGCCCCCTGATTGGGGCATACGAGCAGTACTTC.

This chain links TRBV7-8 with TRBJ1-4; 7 positions match TRBD1. This CDR3 region has 14 residues. Trimming took 5 bases from V and 7 from J; bases not matched to a gene: 7. Germline V gene data show CDR1 as SGHVS and CDR2 as FQNEAQ. Here the CDR3 DNA reads TGTGCCAGCAGCCCCACAGGGGCTCGTGAAAAACTGTTTTTT. Residues: CASSPTGAREKLFF.

The chain links TRBV7-6 to TRBJ2-2; D is ambiguous. V shed 5 bases and J shed 5 bases, with 15 bases lying between them. Per the germline V gene, CDR1 is SGHVS and CDR2 is FNYEAQ. This CDR3 is 15 amino acids long. The CDR3 protein is CASSPHAGRTGELFF. The CDR3 DNA reads TGTGCCAGCAGCCCCCATGCTGGGCGTACCGGGGAGCTGTTTTTT. Full variable domain (missing parts from reference TRBV7-6 and TRBJ2-2): GAGVSQSPRYKVTKRGQDVALRCDPISGHVSLYWYRQALGQGPEFLTYFNYEAQQDKSGLPNDRFSAERPEGSISTLTIQRTEQRDSAMYRCASSPHAGRTGELFFGEGSRLTVL.

V gene TRBV18 combines with J gene TRBJ1-1, with a weak D call TRBD1 (5 bases). CDR1 KGHSH and CDR2 LQKENI come from the germline V gene. This CDR3 spans 13 amino acids. V lost 2 bases and J lost 8, with 12 bases in between. Written as DNA, the CDR3 is TGTGCCAGCTCACCAATGGGGCTTCAAGAAGCTTTCTTT. Translation: CASSPMGLQEAFF.

The V gene is TRBV7-9, the J gene TRBJ2-7; 10 positions agree with TRBD1. The J segment lost 6 bases and the V segment lost 5 bases, leaving 10 bases of the junction unmatched. Germline V gives CDR1 SEHNR, CDR2 FQNEAQ (reference sequence). The CDR3 loop spans 15 amino acids. The CDR3 loop reads CASSGYRDRGREQYF. The DNA for the CDR3 is TGTGCCAGCAGCGGATACCGGGACAGGGGTCGCGAGCAGTACTTC.

This clone was counted a single time. The rearrangement links TRBV6-5 to TRBJ1-2; maybe TRBD1 (6 bases). The V gene lost 9 bases and the J gene lost 0 bases, with 14 bases spanning the gap. From germline, CDR1 is MNHEY and CDR2 SVGAGI. The CDR3 runs 14 residues. The CDR3 sequence: CASKTGPTNYGYTF. The CDR3 DNA reads as TGTGCCAGTAAGACAGGCCCTACTAACTATGGCTACACCTTC.

The chain uses TRBV2 and TRBJ1-5, with D perhaps matching TRBD1 (6 bases). CDR3 length: 14 amino acids. Trimming left V 5 bases short and J 6 bases short, with 14 bases between. Germline V gene data show CDR1 as SNHLY and CDR2 as FYNNEI. The CDR3 DNA reads TGTGCCAGCAGTCAGGGGCCGTTGCGTCAGCCCCAGCATTTT. This gives the protein CASSQGPLRQPQHF.

V and J are TRBV24-1 and TRBJ1-2; the match to TRBD1 covers 11 bases. Germline lookup yields CDR1 KGHDR and CDR2 SFDVKD. This CDR3 is 13 amino acids long. The junction had 0 bases not matched to a gene; V was cut back by 7 bases and J by 3 bases. DNA of the CDR3: TGTGCCACCAGGGGACAGGGGGACTATGGCTACACCTTC. It translates to CATRGQGDYGYTF.

The V and J genes are TRBV30 and TRBJ1-1, with D possibly TRBD1 on 6 matching bases. The CDR3 runs 15 residues. The V end lost 0 bases, the J end lost 3 bases, and 14 bases lay between the germline ends. The V gene's germline CDR1 is GTSNPN and CDR2 SVGIG (reference sequence). CDR3 in amino acids: CAWSVLRGMDTEAFF. The CDR3 DNA sequence: TGTGCCTGGAGTGTCTTAAGGGGGATGGACACTGAAGCTTTCTTT. Complete variable domain (other parts from reference TRBV30 and TRBJ1-1): SQTIHQWPATLVQPVGSPLSLECTVEGTSNPNLYWYRQAAGRGLQLLFYSVGIGQISSEVPQNLSASRPQDRQFILSSKKLLLSDSGFYLCAWSVLRGMDTEAFFGQGTRLTVV.

This chain joins TRBV4-3 and TRBJ1-3, with D possibly being TRBD1 (5 bases). Germline CDR1 and CDR2: LGHNA and YSLEER. Trimming shortened V by 7 bases and J by 4 bases, and 17 bases separated the two germline ends. The CDR3 extends over 15 amino acids. The CDR3 sequence is CASNTKRGGGNTIYF. The CDR3 nucleotides read TGCGCCAGCAACACAAAAAGGGGAGGAGGAAACACCATATATTTT.

In this sample, this clone turned up once. The rearrangement uses TRBV6-5 and TRBJ2-7; TRBD1 matches 7 bases. The CDR3 has 14 amino acids. Germline V CDR1 and CDR2: MNHEY, SVGAGI. The V gene end was trimmed by 2 bases and the J gene end by 3 bases; junction bases not matched to a gene: 4. The CDR3 here is CASSYRDSHYEQYF. The CDR3 nucleotides read TGTGCCAGCAGTTACCGGGACAGCCACTACGAGCAGTACTTC.

The chain links TRBV5-4 to TRBJ1-1, with TRBD1 matching over 8 bases. V lost 5 bases and J lost 1; bases outside the gene matches: 7. Germline assignment: CDR1 SGHNT and CDR2 YYREEE (reference sequence). The CDR3 contains 15 residues. In nucleotides, the CDR3 is TGTGCCAGCAGTTCTGGACAGGGAGGGAACACTGAAGCTTTCTTT. Translating gives CASSSGQGGNTEAFF.

The V gene is TRBV6-5, the J gene TRBJ1-3; tentative D call: TRBD1 (5 bases). Trimming left V 4 bases short and J 1 base short, with 14 bases between. Germline V CDR1 and CDR2: MNHEY, SVGAGI. This CDR3 spans 16 amino acids. The DNA for the CDR3 is TGTGCCAGCAGTTCACCGGACACCCCATCTGGAAACACCATATATTTT. As protein: CASSSPDTPSGNTIYF.

The chain joins TRBV12-5 to TRBJ2-2, with 8 bases fitting TRBD2. Germline loops: CDR1 LGHNT, CDR2 FRNRAP. This CDR3 comprises 14 residues. V lost 3 bases and J lost 6; bases outside the gene matches: 3. CDR3 sequence reads: CASGFGGASGELFF. CDR3 nucleotide sequence: TGTGCTAGTGGTTTCGGGGGGGCATCCGGGGAGCTGTTTTTT.

In this sample, this clone turned up once. V gene TRBV6-5 combines with J gene TRBJ2-1; 11 positions match TRBD2. Germline lookup yields CDR1 MNHEY and CDR2 SVGAGI. V lost 0 bases to trimming and J lost 10 bases; unmatched junction nucleotides: 8. The CDR3 is 16 amino acids. The CDR3 DNA sequence: TGTGCCAGCAGTTACTCCTTAGCGGGGGGGGTCATGGAGCAGTTCTTC. Protein: CASSYSLAGGVMEQFF.

The gene calls are TRBV5-1 and TRBJ2-7; TRBD2 aligns across 8 bases. J lost 2 bases, V lost 0 bases, and 4 bases had no gene match. Germline assignment: CDR1 SGHRS and CDR2 YFSETQ. The CDR3 is made up of 15 amino acids. The CDR3 DNA reads as TGCGCCAGCAGCTTGGAAGCGGGGGCCACCTACGAGCAGTACTTC. Its protein product is CASSLEAGATYEQYF.

The CDR3 reads CASSQGRTSANTEAFF. The CDR3 region has the DNA TGCGCCAGCAGCCAAGGGCGGACTTCTGCGAACACTGAAGCTTTCTTT. This rearrangement joins TRBV4-3 to TRBJ1-1; D gene unclear. V was clipped by 1 base and J by 1 base, with 13 bases between them. The germline CDR1 and CDR2 sequences are LGHNA and YSLEER. There are 16 residues in the CDR3.

The chain employs TRBV3-1 (or the pseudogene TRBV3-2) and TRBJ1-5; D is undetermined. V was shortened by 1 base and J by 1 base, with 5 bases between the two germline ends. The CDR3 extends over 14 amino acids. Germline CDR1 is LGHDT and CDR2 is YNNKEL (reference sequence). This chain's CDR3 is CASSQVGSNQPQHF. CDR3 DNA sequence: TGTGCCAGCAGCCAAGTTGGCAGCAATCAGCCCCAGCATTTT.

V usage is TRBV5-4 and J usage is TRBJ2-7; D perhaps matches TRBD1 (5 bases). The CDR3 length is 15 residues. Germline V CDR1 and CDR2: SGHNT, YYREEE (reference sequence). The ends were cut back, 4 bases at V and 3 bases at J, with 17 bases in the middle. CDR3 DNA: TGTGCCAGCAGCGTGGCAGGGCCACCAATCTACGAGCAGTACTTC. This codes for CASSVAGPPIYEQYF.

The chain carries TRBV6-8 and TRBJ2-7; 7 nucleotides align to TRBD1. This CDR3 has 18 amino acids. V shed 5 bases, J shed 1 base, and the junction held 17 bases outside the gene matches. Germline-derived CDR1 and CDR2 are MNHGY and SAAAGT. The DNA for the CDR3 is TGTGCCAGCAGTCCAGAACCACCATTGACAGGGACATCCTACGAGCAGTACTTC. Protein: CASSPEPPLTGTSYEQYF.

The chain carries TRBV21-1 and TRBJ1-5; the table gives TRBD1 as D, unverified against the DNA. TRBV21-1 is described as a pseudogene. The CDR3 runs 20 residues. CDR3 coding DNA: TGTGCCAGCAGCAAGAGTCCCGGGACAGGGGGCCTACTTAGCAATCAGCCCCAGCATTTT. It encodes CASSKSPGTGGLLSNQPQHF.

The rearrangement links TRBV7-7 to TRBJ2-5; D is uncertain. V lost 1 base, J lost 3 bases, and 9 bases lay in between. The germline V gene encodes CDR1 SSHAT and CDR2 FNYEAQ (reference sequence). The CDR3 covers 14 residues. CDR3 protein: CASSLGLAKETQYF. The DNA of the CDR3 is TGTGCCAGCAGCTTAGGTTTGGCAAAAGAGACCCAGTACTTC.

The chain is built from TRBV3-1 (or the pseudogene TRBV3-2) and TRBJ1-4; 7 bases are a match to TRBD1. V lost 3 bases to trimming and J lost 5 bases; unmatched junction nucleotides: 6. This CDR3 has 15 amino acids. CDR1 LGHDT and CDR2 YNNKEL come from the germline V gene (reference sequence). As DNA, the CDR3 is TGTGCCAGCAGCCACTTGGGACAGTTAAATGAAAAACTGTTTTTT. Protein: CASSHLGQLNEKLFF.

CDR3 DNA: TGTGCCTGGAGTAGCGGGGGGGCTCGCCACGAGCAGTACTTC. Translation: CAWSSGGARHEQYF. The chain has TRBV30 and TRBJ2-7; TRBD2 aligns across 10 bases. V lost 2 bases, J lost 5 bases, and 6 bases stayed unmatched. Germline lookup yields CDR1 GTSNPN and CDR2 SVGIG (reference sequence). The CDR3 is made up of 14 amino acids.